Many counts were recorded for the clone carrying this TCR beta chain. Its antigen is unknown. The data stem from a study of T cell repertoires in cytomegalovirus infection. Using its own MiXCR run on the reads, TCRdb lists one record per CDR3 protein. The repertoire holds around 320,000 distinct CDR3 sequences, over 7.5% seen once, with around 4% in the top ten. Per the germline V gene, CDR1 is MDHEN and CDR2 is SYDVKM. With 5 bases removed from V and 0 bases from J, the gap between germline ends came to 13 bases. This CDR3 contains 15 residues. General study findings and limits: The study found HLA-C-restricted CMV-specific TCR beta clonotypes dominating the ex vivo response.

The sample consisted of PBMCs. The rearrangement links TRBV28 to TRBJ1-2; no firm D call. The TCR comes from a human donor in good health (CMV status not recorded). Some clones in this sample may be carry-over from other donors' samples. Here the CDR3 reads CASSVYRSTNYGYTF. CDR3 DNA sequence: TGTGCCAGCAGTGTTTACAGAAGTACTAACTATGGCTACACCTTC.